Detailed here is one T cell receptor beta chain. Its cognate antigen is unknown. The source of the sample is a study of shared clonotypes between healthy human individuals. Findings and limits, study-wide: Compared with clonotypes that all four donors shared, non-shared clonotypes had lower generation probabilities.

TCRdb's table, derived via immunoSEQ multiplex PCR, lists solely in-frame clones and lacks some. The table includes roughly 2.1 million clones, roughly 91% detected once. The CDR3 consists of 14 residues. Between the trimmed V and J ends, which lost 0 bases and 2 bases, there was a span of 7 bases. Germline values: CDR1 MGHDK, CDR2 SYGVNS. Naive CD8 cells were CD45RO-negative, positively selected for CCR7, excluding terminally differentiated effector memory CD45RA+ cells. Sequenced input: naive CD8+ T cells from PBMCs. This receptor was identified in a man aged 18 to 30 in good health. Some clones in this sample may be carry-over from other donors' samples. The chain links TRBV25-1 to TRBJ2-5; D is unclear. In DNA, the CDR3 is TGTGCCAGCAGTGAATATCGGAATCAAGAGACCCAGTACTTC. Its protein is CASSEYRNQETQYF.